The entry below describes one T cell receptor (beta chain). Antigen unknown. This specimen comes from a study of T cells after yellow fever vaccination. About the research overall: With SMART-Seq v4 Ultra Low Input, the fractions containing low cell numbers were prepared.

TCRdb called the 5' RACE reads again in MiXCR, with one record for every CDR3 protein. The sample has 400,000 or so distinct CDR3 sequences, 11% seen once; the top ten hold roughly 18%. Study-level results: In FACS-sorted repertoires, abundant clonotypes from the bulk population could appear as contaminants. Although the secondary response was weaker, it peaked faster, at day 5 versus 15. Post-booster reappearance was seen for most primary-vaccination clones (about 95% CD4, around 89% CD8).

CDR3 length: 17 residues. Germline trimming cut 1 base from V and 6 bases from J; bases unmatched to any gene: 15. Germline-derived CDR1 and CDR2 are SGHVT and SQSDAQ. V usage is TRBV7-4 and J usage is TRBJ2-7; 7 bases agree with TRBD1. This specimen was PBMCs, taken on the day of the first yellow fever vaccination. The source is a man between 18 and 35 years old who received the YFV17D yellow fever vaccine. CDR3 sequence reads: CASSLGRTGYLVCEQYF. CDR3 in DNA: TGTGCCAGCAGCTTAGGGCGGACAGGATATTTGGTGTGCGAGCAGTACTTC.